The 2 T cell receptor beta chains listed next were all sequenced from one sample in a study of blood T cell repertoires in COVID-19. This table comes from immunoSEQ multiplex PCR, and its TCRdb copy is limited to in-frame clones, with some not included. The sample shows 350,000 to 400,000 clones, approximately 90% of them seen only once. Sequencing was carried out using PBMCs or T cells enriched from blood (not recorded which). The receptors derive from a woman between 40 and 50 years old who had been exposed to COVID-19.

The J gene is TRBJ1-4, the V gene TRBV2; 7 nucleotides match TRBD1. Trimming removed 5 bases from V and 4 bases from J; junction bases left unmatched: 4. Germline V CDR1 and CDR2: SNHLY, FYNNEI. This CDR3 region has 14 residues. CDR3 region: CASSWRQGNEKLFF. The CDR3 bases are TGTGCCAGCAGTTGGCGACAGGGTAATGAAAAACTGTTTTTT. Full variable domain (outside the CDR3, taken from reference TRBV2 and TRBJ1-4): EPEVTQTPSHQVTQMGQEVILRCVPISNHLYFYWYRQILGQKVEFLVSFYNNEISEKSEIFDDQFSVERPDGSNFTLKIRSTKLEDSAMYFCASSWRQGNEKLFFGSGTQLSVL.

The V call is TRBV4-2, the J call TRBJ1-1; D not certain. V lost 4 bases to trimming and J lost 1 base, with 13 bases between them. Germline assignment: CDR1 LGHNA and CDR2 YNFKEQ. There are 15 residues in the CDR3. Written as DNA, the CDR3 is TGTGCCAGCAGCCCATCCGGCCGAGGGAACACTGAAGCTTTCTTT. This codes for CASSPSGRGNTEAFF.